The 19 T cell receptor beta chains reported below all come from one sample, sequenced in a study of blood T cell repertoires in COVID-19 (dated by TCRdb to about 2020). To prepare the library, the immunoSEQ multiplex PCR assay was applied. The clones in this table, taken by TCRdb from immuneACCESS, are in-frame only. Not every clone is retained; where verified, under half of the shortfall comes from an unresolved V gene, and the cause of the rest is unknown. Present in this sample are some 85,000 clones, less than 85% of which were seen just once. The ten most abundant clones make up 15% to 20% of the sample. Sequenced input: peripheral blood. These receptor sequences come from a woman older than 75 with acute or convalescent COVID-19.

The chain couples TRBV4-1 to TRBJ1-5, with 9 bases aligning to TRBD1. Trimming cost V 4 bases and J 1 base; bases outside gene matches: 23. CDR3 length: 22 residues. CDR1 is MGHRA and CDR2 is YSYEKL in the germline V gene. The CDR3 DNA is TGCGCCAGCAGCCGTACAAAACGGGGTCGGGACAGGGCATTCGAGAGCAATCAGCCCCAGCATTTT. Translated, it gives CASSRTKRGRDRAFESNQPQHF.

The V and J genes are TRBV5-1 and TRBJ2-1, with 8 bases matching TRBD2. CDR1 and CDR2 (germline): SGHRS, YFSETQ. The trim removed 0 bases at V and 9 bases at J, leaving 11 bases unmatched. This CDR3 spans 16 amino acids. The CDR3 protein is CASSLAETGGPPEQFF. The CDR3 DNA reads TGCGCCAGCAGCTTGGCCGAGACGGGAGGGCCGCCTGAGCAGTTCTTC.

CDR3 residues: CASSPQQDTEAFF. The CDR3 DNA is TGTGCCAGCAGCCCACAGCAGGACACTGAAGCTTTCTTT. The chain recombines TRBV7-9 with TRBJ1-1; D is unresolved. V shed 5 bases and J shed 3 bases, with 10 bases lying between them. The CDR3 sequence is 13 residues long. Germline V gene sequence: CDR1 SEHNR, CDR2 FQNEAQ (reference sequence).

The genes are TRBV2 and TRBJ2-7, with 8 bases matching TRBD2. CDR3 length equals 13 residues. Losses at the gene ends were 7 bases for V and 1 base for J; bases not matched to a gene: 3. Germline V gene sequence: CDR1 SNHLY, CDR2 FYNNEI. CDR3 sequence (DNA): TGTGCCAGCACGGGGGGGGGTTCCTACGAGCAGTACTTC. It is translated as CASTGGGSYEQYF.

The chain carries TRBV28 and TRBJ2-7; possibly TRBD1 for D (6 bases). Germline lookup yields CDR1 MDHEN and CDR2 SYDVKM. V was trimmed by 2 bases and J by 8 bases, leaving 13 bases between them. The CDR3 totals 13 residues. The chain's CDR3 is CASSLMSGAKQYF. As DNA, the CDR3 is TGTGCCAGCAGTTTAATGTCAGGGGCTAAGCAGTACTTC.

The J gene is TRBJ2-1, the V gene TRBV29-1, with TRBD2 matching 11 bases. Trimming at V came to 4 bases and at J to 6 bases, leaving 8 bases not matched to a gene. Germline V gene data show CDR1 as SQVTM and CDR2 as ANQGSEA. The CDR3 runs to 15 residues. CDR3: CSVGRTSGGANEQFF. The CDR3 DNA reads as TGCAGCGTTGGTCGCACTAGCGGGGGTGCCAATGAGCAGTTCTTC.

The CDR3 nucleotides are TGTGCCAGCAGTGTGTCGACTACGGGTGAGACCCAGTACTTC. Translated, it gives CASSVSTTGETQYF. The chain has TRBV2 and TRBJ2-5; TRBD2 is a possible D gene (5 bases). This CDR3 has 14 residues. V gave up 4 bases and J gave up 5 bases, with 14 bases separating them. Germline V CDR1 and CDR2: SNHLY, FYNNEI.

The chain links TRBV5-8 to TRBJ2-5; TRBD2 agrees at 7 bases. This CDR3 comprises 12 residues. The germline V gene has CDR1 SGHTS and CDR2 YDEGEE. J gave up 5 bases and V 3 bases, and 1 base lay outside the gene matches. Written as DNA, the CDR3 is TGTGCCAGCAGCTGGACTAGTGAGACCCAGTACTTC. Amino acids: CASSWTSETQYF.

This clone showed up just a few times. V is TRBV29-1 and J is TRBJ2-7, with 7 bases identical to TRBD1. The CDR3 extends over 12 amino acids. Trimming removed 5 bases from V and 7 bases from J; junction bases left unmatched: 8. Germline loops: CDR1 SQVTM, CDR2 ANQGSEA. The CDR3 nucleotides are TGCAGCGTTCAGGGGGACACTTGGGAGCAGTACTTC. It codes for CSVQGDTWEQYF.

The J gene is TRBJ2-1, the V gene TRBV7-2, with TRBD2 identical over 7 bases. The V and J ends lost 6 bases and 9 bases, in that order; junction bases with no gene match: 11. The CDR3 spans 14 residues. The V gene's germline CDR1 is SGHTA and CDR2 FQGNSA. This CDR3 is CASSLRREKGEQFF. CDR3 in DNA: TGTGCCAGCAGTCTTCGGCGGGAGAAGGGTGAGCAGTTCTTC.

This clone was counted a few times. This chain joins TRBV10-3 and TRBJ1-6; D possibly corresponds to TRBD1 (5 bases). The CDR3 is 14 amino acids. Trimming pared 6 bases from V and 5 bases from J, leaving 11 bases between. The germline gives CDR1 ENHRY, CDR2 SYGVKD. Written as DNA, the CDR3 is TGTGCCATCAGGGGGTCGACAGATAATTCACCCCTCCACTTT. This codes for CAIRGSTDNSPLHF.

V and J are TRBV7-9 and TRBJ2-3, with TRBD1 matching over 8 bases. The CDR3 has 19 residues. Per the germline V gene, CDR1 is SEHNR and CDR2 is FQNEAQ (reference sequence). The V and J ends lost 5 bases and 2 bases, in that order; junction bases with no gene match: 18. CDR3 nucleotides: TGTGCCAGCAGCAACCGACAGGGGCAGCTCTTCAAATACACAGATACGCAGTATTTT. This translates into CASSNRQGQLFKYTDTQYF.

CDR3 DNA sequence: TGTGCCAGCAGTTACCACAGGGGGCTTTACGAGCAGTACTTC. Protein sequence: CASSYHRGLYEQYF. V usage is TRBV6-2 or TRBV6-3 and J usage is TRBJ2-7; 9 bases map to TRBD1. This CDR3 has 14 residues. V was pared by 2 bases and J by 4 bases, with 3 bases of the junction left unmatched. Germline V gene sequence: CDR1 MNHEY, CDR2 SVGEGT.

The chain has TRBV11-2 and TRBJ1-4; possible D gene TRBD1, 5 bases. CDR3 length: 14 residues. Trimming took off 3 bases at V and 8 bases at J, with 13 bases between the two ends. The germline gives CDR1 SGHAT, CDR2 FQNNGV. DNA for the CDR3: TGTGCCAGCAGCTTGGGGCAGGGAAACGAAAAACTGTTTTTT. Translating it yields CASSLGQGNEKLFF.

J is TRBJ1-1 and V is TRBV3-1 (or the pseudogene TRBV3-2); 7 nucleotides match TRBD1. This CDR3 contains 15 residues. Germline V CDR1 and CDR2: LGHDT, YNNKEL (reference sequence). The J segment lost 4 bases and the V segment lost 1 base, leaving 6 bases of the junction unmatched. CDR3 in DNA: TGTGCCAGCAGCCAAGGGATGGGACAGTTCACTGAAGCTTTCTTT. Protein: CASSQGMGQFTEAFF.

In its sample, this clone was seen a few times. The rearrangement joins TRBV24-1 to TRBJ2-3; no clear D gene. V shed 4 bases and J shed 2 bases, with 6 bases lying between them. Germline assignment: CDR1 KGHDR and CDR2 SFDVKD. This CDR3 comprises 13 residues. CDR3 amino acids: CATSEAVTDTQYF. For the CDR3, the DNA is TGTGCCACCAGTGAGGCAGTCACAGATACGCAGTATTTT.

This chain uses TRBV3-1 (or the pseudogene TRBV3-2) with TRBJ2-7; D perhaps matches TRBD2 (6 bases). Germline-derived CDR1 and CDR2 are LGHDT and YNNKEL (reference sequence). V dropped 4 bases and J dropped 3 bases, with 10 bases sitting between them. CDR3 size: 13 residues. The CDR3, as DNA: TGTGCCAGCAGCCGGGGCGGGAACTACGAGCAGTACTTC. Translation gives CASSRGGNYEQYF.

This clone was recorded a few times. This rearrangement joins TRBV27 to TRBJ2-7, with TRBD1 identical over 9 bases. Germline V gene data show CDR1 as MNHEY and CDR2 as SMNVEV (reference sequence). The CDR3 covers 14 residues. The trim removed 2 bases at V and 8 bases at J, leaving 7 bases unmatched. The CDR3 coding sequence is TGTGCCAGCAGTTTACGACAGGGGGAACCCCAGCAGTACTTC. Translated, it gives CASSLRQGEPQQYF.

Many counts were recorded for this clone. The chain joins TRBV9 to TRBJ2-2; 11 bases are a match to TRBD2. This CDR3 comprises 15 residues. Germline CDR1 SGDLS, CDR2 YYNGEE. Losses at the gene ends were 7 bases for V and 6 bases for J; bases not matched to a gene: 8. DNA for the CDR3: TGTGCCAGCGGTAGCGGGGGGGCCGTCGCCGGGGAGCTGTTTTTT. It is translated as CASGSGGAVAGELFF.